This TCR beta chain was identified in a study of somatic mutations in cytotoxic T cells in rheumatoid arthritis. Across the study: It was right after diagnosis, before any treatment, that patient blood (less than 33 ml EDTA) was drawn. The flow sorting of some V beta antibody-stained T-cell populations reached nearly 100% purity, and the sorted populations included V beta1+ cells sequenced for TCRB. Points from the study as a whole: Between rheumatoid arthritis patients and age-matched healthy controls, CD8+ T-cell clonality showed no significant difference.

J lost 5 bases, V lost 4 bases, and 4 bases had no gene match. The CDR3 spans 14 residues. Per the germline V gene, CDR1 is SGDLS and CDR2 is YYNGEE. Method: immunoSEQ multiplex PCR; TCRdb's copy keeps in-frame clones and lacks some. Here the sample spans around 19,000 clones, approximately 82% being singletons. Comments on this clone: What it recognizes is unknown.

Sequencing input: CD8+ T cells sorted from blood. The chain has TRBV9 and TRBJ2-2, with 8 positions matching TRBD2. The origin of this receptor is an adult with rheumatoid arthritis. The CDR3 spells CASSSAGGTGELFF. In DNA, the CDR3 is TGTGCCAGCAGCTCCGCGGGGGGTACCGGGGAGCTGTTTTTT.